Each of the 7 T cell receptor beta chains below was sequenced from the same sample in a study of cytomegalovirus exposure and HLA in healthy donors. The primer mix had 60 Vbeta and 13 Jbeta primers. The method was immunoSEQ multiplex PCR; TCRdb's version includes in-frame clones alone and lacks a portion of them. The sample records roughly 70,000 clones, approximately 70% being singletons. Specimen: PBMCs. The origin of the receptors is a male donor in good health and CMV-seropositive.

This clone appeared a few times. The chain recombines TRBV9 with TRBJ2-7; 10 bases map to TRBD2. There are 15 residues in the CDR3. The germline gives CDR1 SGDLS, CDR2 YYNGEE. The trim removed 4 bases at V and 0 bases at J, leaving 4 bases unmatched. The CDR3 DNA sequence: TGTGCCAGCAGCACACGGACTAGCGGCTCCTACGAGCAGTACTTC. This translates into CASSTRTSGSYEQYF. Drawing the rest from reference TRBV9 and TRBJ2-7, the complete variable domain is DSGVTQTPKHLITATGQRVTLRCSPRSGDLSVYWYQQSLDQGLQFLIQYYNGEERAKGNILERFSAQQFPDLHSELNLSSLELGDSALYFCASSTRTSGSYEQYFGPGTRLTVT.

This clone was observed many times. The genes are TRBV12-5 and TRBJ1-3; possible D gene TRBD1, 6 bases. Trimming pared 1 base from V and 0 bases from J, leaving 7 bases between. Germline V lookup: CDR1 LGHNT, CDR2 FRNRAP. This CDR3 contains 15 residues. The DNA for the CDR3 is TGTGCTAGTGGTTTGGGGACAGTCTCTGGAAACACCATATATTTT. Residues: CASGLGTVSGNTIYF.

CDR3 loop: CASSLGQGRIEAFF. Here the CDR3 DNA reads TGTGCCAGCAGCCTCGGACAGGGGAGGATAGAAGCTTTCTTT. The J gene is TRBJ1-1, the V gene TRBV6-5; 9 bases line up with TRBD1. Looked up from germline, CDR1 is MNHEY and CDR2 is SVGAGI. V shed 6 bases and J 8 bases; nucleotides not matched to a gene: 10. CDR3 size: 14 residues.

The chain uses TRBV2 and TRBJ1-2; D remains ambiguous. The germline CDR1 and CDR2 sequences are SNHLY and FYNNEI. V shed 0 bases and J shed 2 bases, with 4 bases lying between them. This CDR3 is built from 13 residues. This chain's CDR3 is CASSEAFNYGYTF. The CDR3 DNA is TGTGCCAGCAGTGAAGCCTTCAACTATGGCTACACCTTC. The full variable domain, with the rest looked up from reference TRBV2 and TRBJ1-2, is EPEVTQTPSHQVTQMGQEVILRCVPISNHLYFYWYRQILGQKVEFLVSFYNNEISEKSEIFDDQFSVERPDGSNFTLKIRSTKLEDSAMYFCASSEAFNYGYTFGSGTRLTVV.

The chain is built from TRBV12-2 and TRBJ2-5; whether TRBD2, the table's D call, matches the DNA was not checked. TRBV12-2 is flagged as a pseudogene. There are 15 residues in the CDR3. This CDR3 reads CASRFFGGGKETQYF. The CDR3 region has the DNA TGTGCAAGTCGCTTTTTTGGCGGGGGGAAAGAGACCCAGTACTTC.

The genes are TRBV5-1 and TRBJ2-1; 12 bases line up with TRBD2. There are 15 residues in the CDR3. V was pared by 4 bases and J by 6 bases, with 5 bases of the junction left unmatched. In germline, CDR1 is SGHRS, CDR2 YFSETQ. CDR3 sequence reads: CASSASGRELNEQFF. CDR3 bases: TGCGCCAGCAGCGCTAGCGGGAGGGAACTCAATGAGCAGTTCTTC.

This clone was detected a few times. The gene calls are TRBV9 and TRBJ1-1; 7 bases match TRBD1. After removal of 3 bases from V and 11 bases from J, the junction contained 10 bases not matched to a gene. The CDR3 loop spans 13 amino acids. The V gene's germline CDR1 is SGDLS and CDR2 YYNGEE. DNA of the CDR3: TGTGCCAGCAGCGCCGGTACAGGGGCGCAGGCTTTCTTT. Protein sequence: CASSAGTGAQAFF.